This T cell receptor beta chain was sequenced during a study of T cells in Graves' hyperthyroidism and ophthalmopathy. Across the whole study: It was at initial diagnosis, before any treatment, that peripheral blood was collected. Study outcomes and limitations: The blood repertoire included most of the expanded thyroid clonotypes above 0.001. Ophthalmopathy and stable hyperthyroidism were separated by a 13 V-J model.

The CDR3 loop spans 15 amino acids. V lost 6 bases, J lost 1 base, and 15 bases lay in between. This clonotype showed up just a few times. Its antigen is as yet unknown. TCR beta CDR3 region amplification was performed from RNA transcripts. The primer set for the first-round RT-PCR of the TCR CDR3 was HTBI. Each CDR3 protein gets one entry after TCRdb re-called the multiplex PCR reads with MiXCR. Of some 500,000 distinct CDR3 sequences in the sample, approximately 14% were seen once. This clonotype was obtained from a woman between 18 and 29 years old with Graves' hyperthyroidism. V usage is TRBV12-3 or TRBV12-4 and J usage is TRBJ2-5; D remains ambiguous. Sample: blood. The CDR3 loop is CASSPGVGGQETQYF. The CDR3 nucleotides are TGTGCCAGCAGCCCCGGTGTTGGTGGCCAAGAGACCCAGTACTTC.